This T cell receptor beta chain was recovered during a study of PD-1 blockade in classical Hodgkin lymphoma. Study-wide results and limits: Newly diagnosed patients were said to have less baseline TCR diversity than healthy donors did.

The method was immunoSEQ multiplex PCR; TCRdb's version includes in-frame clones alone and lacks a portion of them. The table shows about 25,000 clones, with around 94% occurring only once. The J segment lost 4 bases and the V segment lost 4 bases, leaving 10 bases of the junction unmatched. The germline CDR1 and CDR2 sequences are KGHSH and LQKENI. This CDR3 has 16 amino acids. The sample's time point: newly diagnosed, previously untreated cHL patient sample. Peripheral samples used as comparators were newly diagnosed, untreated classical Hodgkin lymphoma PBMCs. A single count supports this clone. Its antigen is as yet unknown.

This receptor was taken from a human donor with classical Hodgkin lymphoma. The rearrangement uses TRBV18 and TRBJ1-1; 9 bases align to TRBD1. Sequenced: peripheral blood mononuclear cells (PBMCs). The CDR3 protein is CASSRDGQGRFTEAFF. The CDR3 DNA reads as TGTGCCAGCTCACGGGATGGACAGGGGAGGTTCACTGAAGCTTTCTTT.